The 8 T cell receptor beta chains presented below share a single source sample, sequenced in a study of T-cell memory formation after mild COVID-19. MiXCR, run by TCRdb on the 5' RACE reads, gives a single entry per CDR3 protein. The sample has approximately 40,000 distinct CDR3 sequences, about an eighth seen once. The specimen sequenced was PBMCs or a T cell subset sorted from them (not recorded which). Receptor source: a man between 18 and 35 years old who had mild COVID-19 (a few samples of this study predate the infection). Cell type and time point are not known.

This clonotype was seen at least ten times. CDR3 loop: CASSPTGGAAYEQYF. The CDR3 nucleotides read TGTGCCAGCAGCCCTACCGGGGGGGCCGCCTACGAGCAGTACTTC. The chain is built from TRBV7-9 and TRBJ2-7; 8 bases agree with TRBD2. After removal of 5 bases from V and 2 bases from J, the junction contained 8 bases not matched to a gene. Germline V gene lookup returns CDR1 SEHNR and CDR2 FQNEAQ (reference sequence). The CDR3 runs to 15 residues.

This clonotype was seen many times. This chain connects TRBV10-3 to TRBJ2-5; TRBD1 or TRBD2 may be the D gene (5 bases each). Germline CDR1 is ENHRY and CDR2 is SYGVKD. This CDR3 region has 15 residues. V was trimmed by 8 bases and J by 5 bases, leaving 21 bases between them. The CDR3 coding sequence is TGTGCCATCGGCGGCAGTACCTCAGAGGGGGAGACCCAGTACTTC. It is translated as CAIGGSTSEGETQYF.

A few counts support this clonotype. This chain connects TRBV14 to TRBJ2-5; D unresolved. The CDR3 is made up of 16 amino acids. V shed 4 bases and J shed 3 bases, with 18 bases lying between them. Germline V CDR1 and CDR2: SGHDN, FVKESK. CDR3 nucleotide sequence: TGTGCCAGCAGCCCTGGGGTTTCGTCGGATGAAGAGACCCAGTACTTC. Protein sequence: CASSPGVSSDEETQYF.

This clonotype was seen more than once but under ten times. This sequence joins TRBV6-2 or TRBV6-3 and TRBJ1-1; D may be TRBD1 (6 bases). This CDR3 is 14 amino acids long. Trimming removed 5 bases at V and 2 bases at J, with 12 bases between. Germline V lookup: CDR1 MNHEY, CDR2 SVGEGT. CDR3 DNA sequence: TGTGCCAGCAGTCTAACAGGGTTCAACACTGAAGCTTTCTTT. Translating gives CASSLTGFNTEAFF.

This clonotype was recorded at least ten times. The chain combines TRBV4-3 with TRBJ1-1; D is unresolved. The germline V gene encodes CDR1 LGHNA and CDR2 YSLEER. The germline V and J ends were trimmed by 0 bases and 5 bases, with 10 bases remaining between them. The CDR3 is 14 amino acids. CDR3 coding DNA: TGCGCCAGCAGCCAAGAAGATAGGAGGACTGAAGCTTTCTTT. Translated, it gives CASSQEDRRTEAFF.

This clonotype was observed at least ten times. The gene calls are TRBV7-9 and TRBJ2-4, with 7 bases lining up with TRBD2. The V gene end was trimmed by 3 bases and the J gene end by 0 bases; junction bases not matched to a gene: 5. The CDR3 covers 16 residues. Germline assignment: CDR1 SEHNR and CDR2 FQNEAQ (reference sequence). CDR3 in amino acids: CASSLSSGVAKNIQYF. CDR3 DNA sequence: TGTGCCAGCAGCTTGTCTAGCGGAGTAGCCAAAAACATTCAGTACTTC.

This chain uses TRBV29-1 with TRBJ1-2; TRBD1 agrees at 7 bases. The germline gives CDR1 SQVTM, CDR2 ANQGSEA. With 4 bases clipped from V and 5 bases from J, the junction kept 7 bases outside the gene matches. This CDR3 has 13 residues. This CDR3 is CSVGGGGPYGYTF. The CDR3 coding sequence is TGCAGCGTTGGAGGGGGCGGGCCGTATGGCTACACCTTC.

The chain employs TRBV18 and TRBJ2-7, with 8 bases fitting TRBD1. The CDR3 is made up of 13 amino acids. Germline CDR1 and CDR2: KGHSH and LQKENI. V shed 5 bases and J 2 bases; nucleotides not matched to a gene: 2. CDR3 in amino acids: CASSSDRAYEQYF. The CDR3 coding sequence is TGTGCCAGCTCATCGGACAGGGCCTACGAGCAGTACTTC.